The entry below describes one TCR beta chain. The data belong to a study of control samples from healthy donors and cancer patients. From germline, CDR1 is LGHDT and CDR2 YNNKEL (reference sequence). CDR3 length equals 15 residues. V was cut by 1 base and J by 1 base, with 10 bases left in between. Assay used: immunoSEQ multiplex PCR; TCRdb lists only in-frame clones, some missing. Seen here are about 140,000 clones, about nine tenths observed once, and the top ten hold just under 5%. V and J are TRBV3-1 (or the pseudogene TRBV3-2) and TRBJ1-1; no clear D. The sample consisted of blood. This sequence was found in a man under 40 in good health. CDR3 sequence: CASSQVRGKNTEAFF. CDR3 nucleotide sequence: TGTGCCAGCAGCCAAGTACGGGGTAAGAACACTGAAGCTTTCTTT.